This TCR beta chain was observed in a study of cytomegalovirus exposure and HLA in healthy donors. Per germline, CDR1 LNHNV and CDR2 YYDKDF (reference sequence). The V gene lost 1 base and the J gene lost 1 base, with 8 bases spanning the gap. The CDR3 totals 14 residues. Concerning this clone itself: The antigen is not known.

Study-wide findings and caveats: Productive rates of about 87% or about 30% were seen for most TCR beta V segments in an earlier analysis.

Primers for the PCR totalled 60 Vbeta and 13 Jbeta. In the study's own analysis: The count from a later analysis was tens of millions of unique TCR beta chains, around 11 million of them shared. Assay used: immunoSEQ multiplex PCR; TCRdb lists only in-frame clones, some missing. V and J calls and clone size are as listed in that table; D and trimming were resolved from the DNA. Its listing shows about 160,000 clones. The V gene is TRBV15, the J gene TRBJ2-7; the D gene is possibly TRBD1 (5 bases). The sample comprised PBMCs. The clonotype originates from a man younger than 45 in good health and CMV-seronegative. This CDR3 reads CATSRARASYEQYF. CDR3 nucleotides: TGTGCCACCAGCAGAGCCAGGGCATCCTACGAGCAGTACTTC.